Below, 22 T cell receptor beta chains from the same sample are listed, as sequenced in a study of identical twins. MiXCR, run by TCRdb on the 5' RACE reads, gives a single entry per CDR3 protein. Among 250,000 to 300,000 distinct CDR3 sequences, roughly 10% were seen once, and the ten largest hold about 7.1%. These data also formed part of another study, on yellow fever vaccine responses in identical twins.

Sample: CD8+ T cells sorted from blood. These receptors were taken from a young woman in good health.

The chain carries TRBV29-1 and TRBJ2-2; TRBD1 aligns across 8 bases. CDR3 size: 15 residues. After removal of 1 base from V and 3 bases from J, the junction contained 4 bases not matched to a gene. CDR1 and CDR2 from the germline V gene are SQVTM and ANQGSEA. CDR3 coding DNA: TGCAGCGTTGAAGCCGGGACAGGATACACCGGGGAGCTGTTTTTT. Its protein is CSVEAGTGYTGELFF.

This clonotype has more than one count but fewer than ten. This sequence joins TRBV12-3 or TRBV12-4 and TRBJ2-3; D uncertain. V lost 3 bases, J lost 2 bases, and 6 bases lay in between. The length of the CDR3 is 13 residues. The CDR3 protein is CASSFSPTDTQYF. The CDR3, as DNA: TGTGCCAGCAGTTTCAGTCCCACAGATACGCAGTATTTT.

CDR3 amino acids: CASTGSTDTQYF. The CDR3 coding sequence is TGCGCCAGCACCGGGTCCACAGATACGCAGTATTTT. This chain joins TRBV4-1 and TRBJ2-3; D is undetermined. Trimming stripped 7 bases from V and 2 bases from J, with 7 bases between. CDR1 is MGHRA and CDR2 is YSYEKL in the germline V gene. This CDR3 comprises 12 residues.

This chain joins TRBV3-1 and TRBJ2-7, with D hard to call. Trimming removed 0 bases from V and 5 bases from J, with 14 bases in between. CDR3 length: 15 amino acids. Germline V gives CDR1 LGHDT, CDR2 YNNKEL (reference sequence). The CDR3 DNA reads TGTGCCAGCAGCCAAGATTCGCAGAGCATAGACGAGCAGTACTTC. Translated: CASSQDSQSIDEQYF.

This clonotype showed up just a few times. The junction departs from germline at one end; a sequencing error may be responsible. This chain uses TRBV7-7 with TRBJ2-3; no firm D call. This CDR3 is built from 15 residues. Germline CDR1 reads SSHAT; CDR2 reads FNYEAQ (reference sequence). CDR3 in DNA: TGTGCTAGCAGCTTCCGAGGCTATGGGACAGATACGCAGTATTTT. This codes for CASSFRGYGTDTQYF.

Many counts were recorded for this clonotype. V is TRBV29-1 and J is TRBJ1-1; D is perhaps TRBD1 (5 bases). The V gene lost 0 bases and the J gene lost 8 bases, with 16 bases spanning the gap. The CDR3 contains 14 residues. Germline V CDR1 and CDR2: SQVTM, ANQGSEA. The CDR3 coding sequence is TGCAGCGTTGAAGACCCTCTAGGGACCTTAGAAGCTTTCTTT. Its translation: CSVEDPLGTLEAFF.

This clonotype was found many times. This rearrangement joins TRBV29-1 to TRBJ2-1; the D gene is possibly TRBD1 (6 bases). Deletions cut 3 bases from V and 3 bases from J, with 9 bases between. Germline V lookup: CDR1 SQVTM, CDR2 ANQGSEA. The CDR3 has 13 residues. CDR3 nucleotide sequence: TGCAGCGTTGAGAGGGACAACTACAATGAGCAGTTCTTC. Translating it yields CSVERDNYNEQFF.

The chain has TRBV11-2 and TRBJ1-4; no firm D call. The CDR3 sequence is 14 residues long. V lost 1 base to trimming and J lost 3 bases, with 6 bases between them. From germline, CDR1 is SGHAT and CDR2 FQNNGV. DNA of the CDR3: TGTGCCAGCAGCTTAGGCCCAGCTAATGAAAAACTGTTTTTT. This sequence encodes CASSLGPANEKLFF.

This clonotype was counted ten times or more. The genes are TRBV7-3 and TRBJ1-5; D is possibly TRBD1 (6 bases). V lost 1 base to trimming and J lost 7 bases, with 20 bases between them. Germline lookup yields CDR1 SGHTA and CDR2 FQGTGA. This CDR3 region has 17 residues. The CDR3 DNA follows: TGTGCCAGCAGCTTAAGGGAGTTCGGGACACAGGGCCAGCCCCAGCATTTT. Amino acid sequence: CASSLREFGTQGQPQHF.

This clonotype was counted between two and nine times. The rearrangement joins TRBV7-2 to TRBJ2-3; TRBD2 agrees at 8 bases. J lost 1 base, V lost 4 bases, and 4 bases had no gene match. The CDR3 totals 15 residues. Looked up from germline, CDR1 is SGHTA and CDR2 is FQGNSA. In DNA form, the CDR3 reads TGTGCCAGCAGCTCCTTAGCGGGACGCACAGATACGCAGTATTTT. Translation: CASSSLAGRTDTQYF.

A few counts support this clonotype. V gene TRBV7-9 combines with J gene TRBJ2-7; D is perhaps TRBD2 (6 bases). The CDR3 runs 14 residues. CDR1 and CDR2 from the germline V gene are SEHNR and FQNEAQ (reference sequence). V lost 3 bases and J lost 7, with 16 bases in between. CDR3 in DNA: TGTGCCAGCAGCTTCGGTGGGCTGGAGGGTGAGCAGTACTTC. Residues: CASSFGGLEGEQYF.

The J gene is TRBJ2-7, the V gene TRBV5-1, with TRBD2 matching 16 bases. The CDR3 is 15 residues long. The ends lost 3 bases at V and 5 bases at J; junction bases unmatched: 2. Germline V lookup: CDR1 SGHRS, CDR2 YFSETQ. CDR3 loop: CASSWGTSGRDEQYF. CDR3 coding DNA: TGCGCCAGCAGCTGGGGGACTAGCGGGAGGGACGAGCAGTACTTC.

This clonotype was seen ten or more times. V is TRBV6-4 and J is TRBJ1-2; 10 bases match TRBD1. This CDR3 is built from 13 residues. The germline V gene has CDR1 MRHNA and CDR2 SNTAGT. Trimming at V came to 0 bases and at J to 8 bases, leaving 0 bases not matched to a gene. In DNA form, the CDR3 reads TGTGCCAGCAGTGACTCGACAGGGGGCGGCTACACCTTC. As protein: CASSDSTGGGYTF.

In its sample, this clonotype was seen many times. This chain links TRBV2 with TRBJ2-3; 12 bases are a match to TRBD2. Per germline, CDR1 SNHLY and CDR2 FYNNEI. CDR3 length equals 18 residues. The V gene end was trimmed by 11 bases and the J gene end by 0 bases; junction bases not matched to a gene: 15. The chain's CDR3 is CALWGTSGFRPSTDTQYF. The CDR3 DNA reads TGTGCCCTCTGGGGGACTAGCGGGTTTCGTCCTAGCACAGATACGCAGTATTTT.

The chain carries TRBV28 and TRBJ2-1; tentatively, D is TRBD1 (5 bases). The CDR3 runs 19 residues. V lost 3 bases, J lost 3 bases, and 24 bases lay in between. Germline loops: CDR1 MDHEN, CDR2 SYDVKM. The CDR3 DNA reads as TGTGCCAGCAGTTTTGTTATCTTAATGGACACCAATAACTACAATGAGCAGTTCTTC. Translated: CASSFVILMDTNNYNEQFF. Full variable domain (rest looked up from reference TRBV28 and TRBJ2-1): DVKVTQSSRYLVKRTGEKVFLECVQDMDHENMFWYRQDPGLGLRLIYFSYDVKMKEKGDIPEGYSVSREKKERFSLILESASTNQTSMYLCASSFVILMDTNNYNEQFFGPGTRLTVL.

This clonotype was seen at least ten times. The rearrangement joins TRBV19 to TRBJ1-1; D call uncertain. CDR1 is LNHDA, CDR2 SQIVND, per germline (reference sequence). Trimming stripped 4 bases from V and 3 bases from J, with 15 bases between. The CDR3 spans 15 residues. CDR3 loop: CASSRRRMIHTEAFF. In nucleotides, the CDR3 is TGTGCCAGTAGTAGGAGAAGAATGATCCACACTGAAGCTTTCTTT.

This clonotype appeared many times. The chain is built from TRBV12-3 or TRBV12-4 and TRBJ1-5; D gene unclear. Trimming cost V 4 bases and J 6 bases, with 10 bases left between them. The CDR3 contains 13 residues. CDR3 amino acids: CASSWTGGQPQHF. In nucleotides, the CDR3 is TGTGCCAGCAGTTGGACCGGAGGTCAGCCCCAGCATTTT.

The chain combines TRBV18 with TRBJ2-5; 7 nucleotides agree with TRBD2. V gave up 0 bases and J gave up 1 base; unmatched junction bases: 5. CDR3 length: 16 amino acids. Germline loops: CDR1 KGHSH, CDR2 LQKENI. The CDR3 DNA reads as TGTGCCAGCTCACCACCGTCTCTAGCGGTCCAAGAGACCCAGTACTTC. Amino acids: CASSPPSLAVQETQYF.

This clonotype occurred many times. The chain uses TRBV28 and TRBJ1-3; tentatively, D is TRBD1 (6 bases). CDR3 length equals 15 residues. Trimming left V 8 bases short and J 0 bases short, with 14 bases between. Germline V lookup: CDR1 MDHEN, CDR2 SYDVKM. In DNA form, the CDR3 reads TGTGCCAGCGCGATCAGGGGTGACTCTGGAAACACCATATATTTT. This gives the protein CASAIRGDSGNTIYF. Together with reference TRBV28 and TRBJ1-3, the CDR3 gives the full variable domain: DVKVTQSSRYLVKRTGEKVFLECVQDMDHENMFWYRQDPGLGLRLIYFSYDVKMKEKGDIPEGYSVSREKKERFSLILESASTNQTSMYLCASAIRGDSGNTIYFGEGSWLTVV.

The chain uses TRBV27 and TRBJ1-1; TRBD1 agrees at 7 bases. V shed 6 bases, J shed 3 bases, and the junction held 13 bases outside the gene matches. Germline assignment: CDR1 MNHEY and CDR2 SMNVEV (reference sequence). The CDR3 has 16 amino acids. CDR3 nucleotide sequence: TGTGCCAGCAGGAGTTTTCCGACAGGGAGGGACACTGAAGCTTTCTTT. Its protein is CASRSFPTGRDTEAFF.

The rearrangement links TRBV6-4 to TRBJ1-2, with a tentative D call TRBD1 (6 bases). The germline gives CDR1 MRHNA, CDR2 SNTAGT. V shed 3 bases and J shed 4 bases, with 15 bases lying between them. The CDR3 loop spans 15 amino acids. The CDR3 region has the DNA TGTGCCAGCAGTGAAAGGGAAGGGGGTGGCTATGGCTACACCTTC. Amino acids: CASSEREGGGYGYTF.

Many counts were recorded for this clonotype. The V call is TRBV20-1, the J call TRBJ2-7, with unresolved D. The V and J ends lost 0 bases and 1 base respectively, with 7 bases between them. The CDR3 is made up of 13 amino acids. Per the germline V gene, CDR1 is DFQATT and CDR2 is SNEGSKA (reference sequence). CDR3 bases: TGCAGTGCTAGAGATCACCAGTCCTACGAGCAGTACTTC. Translation gives CSARDHQSYEQYF.